This entry lists 29 T cell receptor beta chains sequenced from one sample in a study of T cell clusters in autoimmune cytopenias. TRB amplification used approximately 270 ng of peripheral blood genomic DNA. TRB rearrangements were amplified by touch-down multiplex PCR with mixed TRB-A/B primers. TCRdb re-analyzed the multiplex PCR reads; it lists each CDR3 protein once, without DNA. The table for this sample gives under 7,500 distinct CDR3 sequences. This sample also belongs to another study, concerning T cell repertoires in aging, cancer and after chemotherapy.

The sample taken for sequencing was peripheral blood. Receptors were obtained from a human donor in good health.

The chain recombines TRBV18 with TRBJ1-3. This CDR3 is 16 amino acids long. CDR1 is KGHSH, CDR2 LQKENI, per germline. CDR3: CASSPDEGIAGNTIYF.

This chain connects TRBV5-6 to TRBJ2-5; TCRdb names TRBD2, which stays unverified in the absence of DNA. CDR1 is SGHDT, CDR2 YYEEEE, per germline. This CDR3 is built from 15 residues. The CDR3 loop reads CASSWTRAPRVAQYF.

The chain is built from TRBV27 and TRBJ1-5; with no DNA, the TCRdb D assignment of TRBD1 cannot be verified. CDR1 is MNHEY, CDR2 SMNVEV, per germline (reference sequence). The CDR3 is 15 residues long. CDR3 loop: CASSFTAGGWQPQHF.

The gene calls are TRBV12-3 or TRBV12-4 and TRBJ1-2; TCRdb reports TRBD1, a call that lacks DNA to check it against. The CDR3 totals 12 residues. CDR3 protein: CASKVGGYGYTF.

V usage is TRBV6-2 or TRBV6-3 and J usage is TRBJ1-1; the D call from TCRdb, TRBD1, cannot be confirmed without DNA. The CDR3 extends over 15 amino acids. Germline values: CDR1 MNHEY, CDR2 SVGEGT. The CDR3 sequence: CASTPGDSMNTEAFF.

The chain joins TRBV14 to TRBJ2-7. CDR3 length: 11 amino acids. The germline gives CDR1 SGHDN, CDR2 FVKESK. The CDR3 is CASSHTVKQYF.

This rearrangement joins TRBV7-6 to TRBJ2-7; TCRdb outputs TRBD1, but without DNA this stays unchecked. Germline-derived CDR1 and CDR2 are SGHVS and FNYEAQ. There are 14 residues in the CDR3. The CDR3 spells CASSSRQTPYEQYF.

The chain combines TRBV7-2 with TRBJ2-7. The germline gives CDR1 SGHTA, CDR2 FQGNSA. The CDR3 loop spans 14 amino acids. This CDR3 reads CASSFGATDYEQYF.

This clonotype is called medium-sized based on its frequency. The V gene is TRBV29-1, the J gene TRBJ2-7; TCRdb picks TRBD2, but there is no DNA to check that call. The CDR3 consists of 12 residues. Germline CDR1 and CDR2: SQVTM and ANQGSEA. The CDR3 region is CSVEVGSYEQYF.

Measured by frequency, this clonotype is medium-sized. CDR3 sequence: CASTQPTGVETEAFF. The chain carries TRBV19 and TRBJ1-1; TCRdb's D call of TRBD1 is untestable without DNA. Per the germline V gene, CDR1 is LNHDA and CDR2 is SQIVND (reference sequence). The CDR3 contains 15 residues.

The chain recombines TRBV7-7 with TRBJ2-1. This CDR3 has 13 amino acids. From germline, CDR1 is SSHAT and CDR2 FNYEAQ (reference sequence). The CDR3 here is CASSLGQYNEQFF.

This clonotype ranks as medium-sized in terms of frequency. V gene TRBV6-1 combines with J gene TRBJ2-3; TCRdb reports TRBD1, a call that lacks DNA to check it against. The germline V gene has CDR1 MNHNS and CDR2 SASEGT. This CDR3 comprises 15 residues. The CDR3 loop reads CASTRSGGLTDTQYF.

According to its frequency, this clonotype is medium-sized. The rearrangement links TRBV29-1 to TRBJ2-7; the D call from TCRdb, TRBD2, cannot be confirmed without DNA. This CDR3 spans 13 amino acids. Germline V lookup: CDR1 SQVTM, CDR2 ANQGSEA. The CDR3 loop is CSVEISGTYEQYF.

This clonotype is medium-sized by frequency. This chain uses TRBV19 with TRBJ2-7; the TRBD2 assignment by TCRdb is unverifiable without DNA. Germline V gene data show CDR1 as LNHDA and CDR2 as SQIVND (reference sequence). The CDR3 runs 16 residues. The CDR3 is CASSIRTARGNYEQYF.

This clonotype is called medium-sized based on its frequency. The chain joins TRBV5-6 to TRBJ2-3. The CDR3 contains 16 residues. Germline V lookup: CDR1 SGHDT, CDR2 YYEEEE. The CDR3 sequence: CASSLRIRYLTDTQYF.

This clonotype registers medium-sized by frequency. The chain has TRBV6-6 and TRBJ2-1; the TCRdb D gene call, TRBD2, has no DNA to confirm it. This CDR3 spans 16 amino acids. Germline-derived CDR1 and CDR2 are MNHNY and SVGAGI (reference sequence). The CDR3 loop is CASSPLLLAVYNEQFF.

The chain recombines TRBV6-1 with TRBJ1-6. CDR3 length: 14 residues. Germline CDR1 reads MNHNS; CDR2 reads SASEGT. CDR3 region: CASSEGFDNSPLHF.

The rearrangement uses TRBV5-6 and TRBJ1-2; no DNA is available, so the TRBD1 call from TCRdb remains unchecked. In germline, CDR1 is SGHDT, CDR2 YYEEEE. This CDR3 has 15 residues. The CDR3 loop reads CASSRRGRWDYGYTF. Full variable domain (outside the CDR3, taken from reference TRBV5-6 and TRBJ1-2): DAGVTQSPTHLIKTRGQQVTLRCSPKSGHDTVSWYQQALGQGPQFIFQYYEEEERQRGNFPDRFSGHQFPNYSSELNVNALLLGDSALYLCASSRRGRWDYGYTFGSGTRLTVV.

The chain uses TRBV6-2 or TRBV6-3 and TRBJ2-5; TCRdb's assignment of TRBD2 cannot be checked, as there is no DNA. Germline V gene data show CDR1 as MNHEY and CDR2 as SVGEGT. The CDR3 spans 16 residues. The CDR3 sequence is CASSYSSAGGLETQYF.

The chain links TRBV6-2 or TRBV6-3 to TRBJ2-3; TCRdb designates TRBD1, a call that cannot be tested without DNA. This CDR3 contains 16 residues. Germline V CDR1 and CDR2: MNHEY, SVGEGT. The chain's CDR3 is CASSYDQGRGSDTQYF.

V and J are TRBV6-2 or TRBV6-3 and TRBJ2-3; there is no DNA to check the TCRdb D call of TRBD2. Germline-derived CDR1 and CDR2 are MNHEY and SVGEGT. The CDR3 is 15 residues long. CDR3 in amino acids: CASSLGEWVTDTQYF.

V usage is TRBV6-2 or TRBV6-3 and J usage is TRBJ2-1; TCRdb calls TRBD2, which cannot be checked without DNA. Germline values: CDR1 MNHEY, CDR2 SVGEGT. The CDR3 runs to 14 residues. The CDR3 region is CASTGLALGNEQFF.

This clonotype counts as medium-sized by frequency. This chain connects TRBV29-1 to TRBJ2-5; TCRdb outputs TRBD1, but without DNA this stays unchecked. This CDR3 spans 14 amino acids. Germline assignment: CDR1 SQVTM and CDR2 ANQGSEA. The CDR3 here is CSVGLAPSQETQYF.

V usage is TRBV15 and J usage is TRBJ1-1; without DNA, the TCRdb call of TRBD1 cannot be checked. The CDR3 has 14 amino acids. The germline V gene has CDR1 LNHNV and CDR2 YYDKDF (reference sequence). CDR3: CATSRRADNTEAFF. Variable domain in full (rest from reference TRBV15 and TRBJ1-1): DAMVIQNPRYQVTQFGKPVTLSCSQTLNHNVMYWYQQKSSQAPKLLFHYYDKDFNNEADTPDNFQSRRPNTSFCFLDIRSPGLGDTAMYLCATSRRADNTEAFFGQGTRLTVV.

The V gene is TRBV4-1, the J gene TRBJ2-3. CDR1 is MGHRA, CDR2 YSYEKL, per germline. This CDR3 region has 14 residues. CDR3 protein: CASSHAGGDHTQYF.

The V call is TRBV29-1, the J call TRBJ1-1; TCRdb's D call, TRBD1, is unchecked because there is no DNA. Germline CDR1 is SQVTM and CDR2 is ANQGSEA. The CDR3 runs 13 residues. The CDR3 sequence: CSVQDSMNTEAFF.

This chain joins TRBV15 and TRBJ2-5; lacking DNA, the TRBD1 call made by TCRdb goes unchecked. Germline V CDR1 and CDR2: LNHNV, YYDKDF (reference sequence). The CDR3 totals 17 residues. This CDR3 is CATRARYPGQGVETQYF.

The genes are TRBV6-5 and TRBJ1-1; the D call from TCRdb, TRBD1, cannot be confirmed without DNA. This CDR3 has 15 residues. CDR1 is MNHEY, CDR2 SVGAGI, per germline. The CDR3 sequence: CASSPTRQAYTEAFF.

The V gene is TRBV6-1, the J gene TRBJ2-1; TCRdb's D call, TRBD2, is unchecked because there is no DNA. The germline gives CDR1 MNHNS, CDR2 SASEGT. This CDR3 comprises 16 residues. The chain's CDR3 is CASGLAGGPVWNEQFF.